The next 28 T cell receptor beta chains were all read from a single sample in a study of cytomegalovirus exposure and HLA in healthy donors. With 60 Vbeta and 13 Jbeta primers, the PCR was carried out. Here immunoSEQ multiplex PCR was the method, and the copy in TCRdb shows in-frame clones only, minus some. The sample lists approximately 260,000 clones; around nine tenths were seen once. The sequencing sample was made of PBMCs. The receptors stem from a girl aged 2 to 9 in good health and CMV-seronegative.

The chain has TRBV25-1 and TRBJ2-7, with 8 positions matching TRBD1. The germline V gene encodes CDR1 MGHDK and CDR2 SYGVNS. The CDR3 is made up of 14 amino acids. V was pared by 6 bases and J by 8 bases, with 12 bases of the junction left unmatched. The CDR3 region is CASRRTGLGLQQYF. The CDR3 DNA is TGTGCCAGCAGGAGGACAGGGCTAGGGTTGCAGCAGTACTTC.

V usage is TRBV14 and J usage is TRBJ1-1; D is undetermined. The CDR3 has 13 residues. Germline assignment: CDR1 SGHDN and CDR2 FVKESK. The V end lost 1 base, the J end lost 3 bases, and 6 bases lay between the germline ends. The CDR3 sequence: CASSQGLYTEAFF. CDR3 DNA: TGTGCCAGCAGCCAAGGTCTATACACTGAAGCTTTCTTT.

The rearrangement uses TRBV6-5 and TRBJ1-5; 7 bases map to TRBD1. J lost 1 base, V lost 6 bases, and 3 bases had no gene match. CDR1 is MNHEY, CDR2 SVGAGI, per germline. The CDR3 totals 14 residues. Here the CDR3 reads CASRTGKSNQPQHF. DNA for the CDR3: TGTGCCAGCAGGACAGGGAAGAGCAATCAGCCCCAGCATTTT.

In its sample, this clone was seen once. This chain connects TRBV28 to TRBJ2-1; 7 positions agree with TRBD1. Germline loops: CDR1 MDHEN, CDR2 SYDVKM. V gave up 1 base and J gave up 5 bases; unmatched junction bases: 8. The CDR3 spans 16 residues. For the CDR3, the DNA is TGTGCCAGCAGTTTATACGGGACAGCCGTAAACAATGAGCAGTTCTTC. Translated, it gives CASSLYGTAVNNEQFF. Filled out from reference TRBV28 and TRBJ2-1, the complete variable domain reads DVKVTQSSRYLVKRTGEKVFLECVQDMDHENMFWYRQDPGLGLRLIYFSYDVKMKEKGDIPEGYSVSREKKERFSLILESASTNQTSMYLCASSLYGTAVNNEQFFGPGTRLTVL.

J is TRBJ2-3 and V is TRBV10-1, with TRBD2 matching over 10 bases. The CDR3 has 15 amino acids. CDR1 is WNHNN and CDR2 is SYGVQD in the germline V gene (reference sequence). Trimming removed 7 bases from V and 1 base from J; junction bases left unmatched: 5. The CDR3 loop reads CASTHSGGRTDTQYF. The CDR3 nucleotides are TGCGCCAGCACCCATAGCGGGGGGCGCACAGATACGCAGTATTTT.

The chain carries TRBV30 and TRBJ2-5, with 12 bases identical to TRBD1. The end of the DNA fits TRBJ2-7 better, so the J call may be wrong. Germline V gene sequence: CDR1 GTSNPN, CDR2 SVGIG (reference sequence). This CDR3 has 17 residues. CDR3 DNA sequence: TGTGCCTGGAGTGCGGAGGGACAGGGGGCGCAAAGGTACGAGCAGTACTTC. Encoded protein: CAWSAEGQGAQRYEQYF.

This chain links TRBV14 with TRBJ2-2; TRBD2 might be the D (5 bases). V dropped 3 bases and J dropped 1 base, with 12 bases sitting between them. Germline V gives CDR1 SGHDN, CDR2 FVKESK. The CDR3 is 16 amino acids. CDR3: CASSHTRERNTGELFF. The DNA for the CDR3 is TGTGCCAGCAGCCATACGAGGGAGAGGAACACCGGGGAGCTGTTTTTT.

The rearrangement joins TRBV9 to TRBJ2-3; weak D call: TRBD1 (6 bases). The CDR3 has 15 amino acids. Between the trimmed V and J ends, which lost 0 bases and 6 bases, there was a span of 14 bases. Per the germline V gene, CDR1 is SGDLS and CDR2 is YYNGEE. The CDR3 nucleotides read TGTGCCAGCAGCGTAGGGGGGACACAAGTCGATACGCAGTATTTT. This gives the protein CASSVGGTQVDTQYF.

The chain joins TRBV7-2 to TRBJ2-2; D is possibly TRBD1 (6 bases). CDR3 length: 15 amino acids. Per the germline V gene, CDR1 is SGHTA and CDR2 is FQGNSA. V lost 5 bases and J lost 4, with 14 bases in between. CDR3 in amino acids: CASSPGQIRTGELFF. In nucleotides, the CDR3 is TGTGCCAGCAGCCCAGGACAGATTCGCACCGGGGAGCTGTTTTTT.

The chain recombines TRBV7-9 with TRBJ2-5; D uncertain. Trimming removed 5 bases from V and 3 bases from J, with 13 bases in between. From germline, CDR1 is SEHNR and CDR2 FQNEAQ (reference sequence). The CDR3 covers 14 residues. The DNA of the CDR3 is TGTGCCAGCAGCCATGAATACTTGAAAGAGACCCAGTACTTC. This codes for CASSHEYLKETQYF.

The chain uses TRBV28 and TRBJ1-4, with 10 bases lining up with TRBD1. V lost 5 bases, J lost 8 bases, and 11 bases stayed unmatched. The CDR3 extends over 16 amino acids. Looked up from germline, CDR1 is MDHEN and CDR2 is SYDVKM. CDR3 sequence reads: CASSEPRTGGREKLFF. The DNA of the CDR3 is TGTGCCAGCAGTGAACCTAGGACAGGGGGAAGAGAAAAACTGTTTTTT.

The genes are TRBV5-1 and TRBJ1-1, with 7 bases matching TRBD1. The CDR3 extends over 14 amino acids. The trim removed 3 bases at V and 2 bases at J, leaving 4 bases unmatched. The germline gives CDR1 SGHRS, CDR2 YFSETQ. The CDR3 is CASSSTGPNTEAFF. The CDR3 nucleotides are TGCGCCAGCAGCTCGACAGGGCCCAACACTGAAGCTTTCTTT.

The chain links TRBV7-9 to TRBJ1-1; 7 bases agree with TRBD1. V was pared by 5 bases and J by 3 bases, with 15 bases of the junction left unmatched. CDR1 is SEHNR and CDR2 is FQNEAQ in the germline V gene (reference sequence). The CDR3 length is 17 residues. CDR3 sequence: CASSGEGDSTWYTEAFF. DNA for the CDR3: TGTGCCAGCAGCGGCGAGGGGGACAGTACCTGGTACACTGAAGCTTTCTTT.

This clone occurred once. CDR3 sequence: CASSLRQGRIGETEAFF. The DNA for the CDR3 is TGCGCCAGCAGCTTAAGACAGGGAAGAATCGGAGAGACTGAAGCTTTCTTT. The V gene is TRBV5-1, the J gene TRBJ1-1, with TRBD1 matching over 7 bases. J was trimmed by 5 bases and V by 2 bases; bases with no gene match: 15. CDR1 is SGHRS and CDR2 is YFSETQ in the germline V gene. The CDR3 has 17 amino acids.

The chain is built from TRBV19 and TRBJ2-2; the match to TRBD2 covers 8 bases. From germline, CDR1 is LNHDA and CDR2 SQIVND (reference sequence). The CDR3 is 15 amino acids. V dropped 6 bases and J dropped 0; count of bases not matched to a gene: 3. The CDR3, as DNA: TGTGCCAGTAGGGCGGGAGGACCGAACACCGGGGAGCTGTTTTTT. Protein product: CASRAGGPNTGELFF.

The chain employs TRBV2 and TRBJ1-1; weak D call: TRBD1 (5 bases). The CDR3 has 14 residues. V lost 3 bases and J 2 bases, leaving 10 bases between the germline ends. Germline V gives CDR1 SNHLY, CDR2 FYNNEI. CDR3 DNA: TGTGCCAGCAGTGAGGGGCAGGGTAACACTGAAGCTTTCTTT. It specifies CASSEGQGNTEAFF.

The gene calls are TRBV9 and TRBJ1-1; D is ambiguous. CDR1 and CDR2 (germline): SGDLS, YYNGEE. The CDR3 spans 13 residues. V gave up 4 bases and J gave up 1 base, with 8 bases separating them. The CDR3 is CASSRVGNTEAFF. The CDR3 DNA is TGTGCCAGCAGCCGAGTTGGGAACACTGAAGCTTTCTTT.

This chain links TRBV15 with TRBJ2-7, with a possible D match to TRBD2 (6 bases). The CDR3 is 14 residues long. CDR1 LNHNV and CDR2 YYDKDF come from the germline V gene (reference sequence). The V gene lost 0 bases and the J gene lost 1 base, with 7 bases spanning the gap. The CDR3 sequence is CATSRDRGSYEQYF. CDR3 coding DNA: TGTGCCACCAGCAGAGATCGGGGGTCCTACGAGCAGTACTTC.

The chain has TRBV30 and TRBJ1-6; 9 bases are a match to TRBD1. This CDR3 comprises 15 residues. Germline V gene sequence: CDR1 GTSNPN, CDR2 SVGIG (reference sequence). The V gene end was trimmed by 5 bases and the J gene end by 8 bases; junction bases not matched to a gene: 10. The CDR3 nucleotides are TGTGCCTGGCGTTTCGGGGACAGGGTGGATTCACCCCTCCACTTT. It encodes CAWRFGDRVDSPLHF. Filled out from reference TRBV30 and TRBJ1-6, the complete variable domain reads SQTIHQWPATLVQPVGSPLSLECTVEGTSNPNLYWYRQAAGRGLQLLFYSVGIGQISSEVPQNLSASRPQDRQFILSSKKLLLSDSGFYLCAWRFGDRVDSPLHFGNGTRLTVT.

This clone has a handful of counts. The rearrangement joins TRBV5-6 to TRBJ1-6, with D maybe TRBD1 (5 bases). V was clipped by 6 bases and J by 10 bases, with 20 bases between them. The CDR3 covers 15 residues. Germline V gives CDR1 SGHDT, CDR2 YYEEEE. The CDR3 region is CASTLWGLGGSPLHF. DNA of the CDR3: TGTGCCAGCACCCTGTGGGGACTGGGAGGCTCACCCCTCCACTTT.

The chain carries TRBV14 and TRBJ1-6, with a weak D call TRBD1 (5 bases). In germline, CDR1 is SGHDN, CDR2 FVKESK. This CDR3 is built from 13 residues. The V end lost 2 bases, the J end lost 10 bases, and 9 bases lay between the germline ends. The CDR3 is CASSQQGWSPLHF. CDR3 DNA sequence: TGTGCCAGCAGCCAACAGGGTTGGTCACCCCTCCACTTT.

The chain links TRBV2 to TRBJ2-4; possible D gene TRBD2, 5 bases. Per germline, CDR1 SNHLY and CDR2 FYNNEI. CDR3 size: 14 residues. The ends were cut back, 7 bases at V and 3 bases at J, with 13 bases in the middle. CDR3 coding DNA: TGTGCCAGCAATCGAGCCGGGGTCAAAAACATTCAGTACTTC. Translated, it gives CASNRAGVKNIQYF.

The chain couples TRBV15 to TRBJ1-5; D might be TRBD1 (5 bases). Between the trimmed V and J ends, which lost 4 bases and 7 bases, there was a span of 26 bases. The germline V gene encodes CDR1 LNHNV and CDR2 YYDKDF (reference sequence). The CDR3 runs 18 residues. CDR3 bases: TGTGCCACCAGCAACTCCTTCGGCAGGGCCAGGGTAATACAGCCCCAGCATTTT. Its translation is CATSNSFGRARVIQPQHF. Variable domain in full (rest from reference TRBV15 and TRBJ1-5): DAMVIQNPRYQVTQFGKPVTLSCSQTLNHNVMYWYQQKSSQAPKLLFHYYDKDFNNEADTPDNFQSRRPNTSFCFLDIRSPGLGDTAMYLCATSNSFGRARVIQPQHFGDGTRLSIL.

The chain combines TRBV10-3 with TRBJ1-1; tentatively, D is TRBD1 (6 bases). Germline V gene sequence: CDR1 ENHRY, CDR2 SYGVKD. The CDR3 runs 13 residues. V dropped 4 bases and J dropped 4 bases, with 10 bases sitting between them. CDR3 nucleotide sequence: TGTGCCATCAGTGCCACAGGGCTCACTGAAGCTTTCTTT. Translating gives CAISATGLTEAFF.

In regard to this clone: The junction and the germline gene differ at one end; a read error may be behind it. This chain links TRBV7-9 with TRBJ1-1; no clear D. The germline gives CDR1 SEHNR, CDR2 FQNEAQ (reference sequence). This CDR3 spans 12 amino acids. The CDR3 DNA reads TGTTCCAGCAGCTCCATGTCCAGGGAAGCTTTCTTT. This encodes CSSSSMSREAFF.

This chain links TRBV29-1 with TRBJ2-5, with a tentative D call TRBD1 (6 bases). Gene TRBJ2-7 matches the end of the DNA better, so the J call may be wrong. CDR1 is SQVTM, CDR2 ANQGSEA, per germline. This CDR3 has 12 residues. CDR3 coding DNA: TGCAGCGTTGAGGACAGCCGCTACGAGCAGTACTTC. This sequence encodes CSVEDSRYEQYF.

V is TRBV6-5 and J is TRBJ1-1, with TRBD1 matching over 7 bases. CDR3 length: 15 residues. Germline assignment: CDR1 MNHEY and CDR2 SVGAGI. Trimming cost V 4 bases and J 5 bases; bases outside gene matches: 10. The CDR3 protein is CASSSDHTGVTEAFF. As DNA, the CDR3 is TGTGCCAGCAGTTCTGACCATACAGGGGTTACTGAAGCTTTCTTT.

V gene TRBV13 combines with J gene TRBJ2-7; 13 bases map to TRBD2. V trimming: 0 bases; J trimming: 1 base; junction bases outside the gene matches: 0. The CDR3 length is 16 residues. Germline V gives CDR1 PRHDT, CDR2 FYEKMQ (reference sequence). DNA for the CDR3: TGTGCCAGCAGCTTAGGACTAGCGGGAGGGTCCTACGAGCAGTACTTC. Encoded protein: CASSLGLAGGSYEQYF.